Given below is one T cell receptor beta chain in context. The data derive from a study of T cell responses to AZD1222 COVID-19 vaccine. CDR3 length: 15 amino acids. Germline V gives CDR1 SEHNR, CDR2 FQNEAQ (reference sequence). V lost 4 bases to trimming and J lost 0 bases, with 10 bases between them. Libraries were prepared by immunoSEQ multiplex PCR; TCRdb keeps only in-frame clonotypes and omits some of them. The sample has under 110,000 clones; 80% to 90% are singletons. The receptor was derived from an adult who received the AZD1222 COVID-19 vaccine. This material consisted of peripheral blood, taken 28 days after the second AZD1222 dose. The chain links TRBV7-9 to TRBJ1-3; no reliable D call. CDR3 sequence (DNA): TGTGCCAGCAGCTCGATTGGGAGCTCTGGAAACACCATATATTTT. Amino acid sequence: CASSSIGSSGNTIYF.